The clone carrying this T cell receptor (beta chain) has only a few counts. Its antigen remains unknown. Germline CDR1 is LGHDT and CDR2 is YNNKEL (reference sequence). This CDR3 contains 12 residues. Trimming stripped 3 bases from V and 8 bases from J, with 9 bases between. One entry per CDR3 protein, called by TCRdb with MiXCR from the RACE reads. The sample records some 200,000 distinct CDR3 sequences, 30% being singletons. These data originate in a study of human T cells and chemical hapten exposure. Regarding time point: pre-sensitization, week 0. Treatment denoted: therapeutic diphenylcyclopropenone sensitization with weekly scalp DPC. Study results and caveats: Counts of TCRs expanded at PT1 correlated positively with patch test score. No shift was seen in TCRs above 1 in 1000 frequency with DPC sensitization.

The receptor comes from a woman aged 25 to 45 with alopecia areata. Some clones in this sample may be carry-over from other donors' samples. This specimen consisted of whole blood, obtained in connection with sensitization to the hapten diphenylcyclopropenone (DPC). This sequence joins TRBV3-1 and TRBJ2-3; D is unclear. CDR3 protein: CASSHSSGTQYF. Written as DNA, the CDR3 is TGTGCCAGCAGCCATTCGTCGGGTACGCAGTATTTT.